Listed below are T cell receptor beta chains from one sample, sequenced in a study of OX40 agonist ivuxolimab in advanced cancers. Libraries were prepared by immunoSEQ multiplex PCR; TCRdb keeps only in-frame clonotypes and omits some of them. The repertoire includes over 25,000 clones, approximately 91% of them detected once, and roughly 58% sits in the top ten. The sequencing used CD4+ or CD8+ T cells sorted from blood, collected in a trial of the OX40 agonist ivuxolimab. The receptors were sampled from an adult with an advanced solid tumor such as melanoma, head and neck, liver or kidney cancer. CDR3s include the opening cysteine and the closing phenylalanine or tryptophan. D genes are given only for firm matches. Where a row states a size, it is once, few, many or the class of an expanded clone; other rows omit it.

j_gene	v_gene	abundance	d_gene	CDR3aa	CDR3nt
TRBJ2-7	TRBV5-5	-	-	CASSLSQSSYEQYF	TGTGCCAGCAGCTTGAGCCAGAGCTCCTACGAGCAGTACTTC
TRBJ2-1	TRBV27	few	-	CASSLGQPWDNEQFF	TGTGCCAGCAGTTTAGGGCAGCCTTGGGACAATGAGCAGTTCTTC
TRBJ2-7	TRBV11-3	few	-	CASSLEGGEGGGEQYF	TGTGCCAGCAGCTTAGAGGGCGGAGAAGGCGGAGGGGAGCAGTACTTC
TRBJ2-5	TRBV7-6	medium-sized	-	CASSLEHGTPYF	TGTGCCAGCAGCTTAGAGCACGGGACTCCGTACTTC
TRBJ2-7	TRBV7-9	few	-	CASSLEEIEGEQYF	TGTGCCAGCAGCTTAGAGGAGATAGAAGGCGAGCAGTACTTC
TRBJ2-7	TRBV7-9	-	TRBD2	CASGSGPYEQYF	TGTGCCAGCGGTAGCGGGCCCTACGAGCAGTACTTC
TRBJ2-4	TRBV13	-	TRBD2	CASSLGGGLAKNIQYF	TGTGCCAGCAGCTTGGGCGGGGGGCTAGCCAAAAACATTCAGTACTTC
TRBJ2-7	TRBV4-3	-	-	CASSQDGQGEQYF	TGCGCCAGCAGCCAAGATGGACAAGGCGAGCAGTACTTC
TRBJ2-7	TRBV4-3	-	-	CASSQGVGGGDYYEQYF	TGCGCCAGCAGCCAAGGGGTGGGTGGGGGAGACTACTACGAGCAGTACTTC
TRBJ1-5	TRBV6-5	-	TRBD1	CASSWTGDSNQPQHF	TGTGCCAGCAGTTGGACAGGGGATAGCAATCAGCCCCAGCATTTT
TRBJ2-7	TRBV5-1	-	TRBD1	CASSWGQGPYEQYF	TGCGCCAGCAGTTGGGGACAGGGTCCCTACGAGCAGTACTTC
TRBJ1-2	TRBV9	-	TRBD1	CASSATGSYGYTF	TGTGCCAGCAGCGCGACAGGGAGCTATGGCTACACCTTC
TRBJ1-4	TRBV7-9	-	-	CASTSEGFNEKLFF	TGTGCCAGCACCTCGGAGGGGTTTAATGAAAAACTGTTTTTT
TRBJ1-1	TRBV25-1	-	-	CASSEQPNTEAFF	TGTGCCAGCAGTGAACAGCCGAACACTGAAGCTTTCTTT
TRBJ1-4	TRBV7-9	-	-	CASSLDEEKLFF	TGTGCCAGCAGCTTAGATGAGGAAAAACTGTTTTTT
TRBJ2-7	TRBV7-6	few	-	CASSLRGWVEQYF	TGTGCCAGCAGCTTAAGGGGTTGGGTCGAGCAGTACTTC
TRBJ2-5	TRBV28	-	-	CASTSKEYQETQYF	TGTGCCAGCACTTCGAAAGAGTACCAAGAGACCCAGTACTTC
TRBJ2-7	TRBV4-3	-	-	CASSQEPGLSYEQYF	TGCGCCAGCAGCCAAGAGCCGGGGCTATCTTACGAGCAGTACTTC
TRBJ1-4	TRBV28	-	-	CASSPGPGLATNEKLFF	TGTGCCAGCAGCCCCGGGCCTGGGCTTGCAACTAATGAAAAACTGTTTTTT
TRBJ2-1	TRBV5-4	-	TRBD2	CASSVAGGQEEQFF	TGTGCCAGCAGCGTAGCGGGGGGGCAAGAAGAGCAGTTCTTC
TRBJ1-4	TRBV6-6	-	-	CASRSNEGLFF	TGTGCCAGCAGGTCAAATGAAGGACTGTTTTTT
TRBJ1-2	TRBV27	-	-	CASSPGNYGYTF	TGTGCCAGCAGTCCGGGTAACTATGGCTACACCTTC
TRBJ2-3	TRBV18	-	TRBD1	CASSPSGQGADTQYF	TGTGCCAGCTCACCAAGCGGACAGGGTGCAGATACGCAGTATTTT
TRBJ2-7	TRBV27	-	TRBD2	CASSGGGGSEQYF	TGTGCCAGCAGTGGTGGCGGGGGGAGTGAGCAGTACTTC
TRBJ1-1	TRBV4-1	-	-	CASSGLNTEAFF	TGCGCCAGCAGTGGATTGAACACTGAAGCTTTCTTT
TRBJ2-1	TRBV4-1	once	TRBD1	CASSSNSGTGAYNEQFF	TGCGCCAGCAGCTCCAATTCCGGGACAGGGGCGTACAATGAGCAGTTCTTC
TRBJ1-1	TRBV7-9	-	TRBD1	CASSPLRDSTIDTEAFF	TGTGCCAGCAGCCCTCTAAGGGACAGTACCATAGACACTGAAGCTTTCTTT
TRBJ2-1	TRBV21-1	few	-	CATKGPWDKNYNEQFF	TGTGCCACCAAGGGCCCCTGGGACAAGAATTACAATGAGCAGTTCTTC
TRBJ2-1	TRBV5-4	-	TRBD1	CASSWQGASDEQFF	TGTGCCAGCAGCTGGCAGGGGGCTAGCGATGAGCAGTTCTTC
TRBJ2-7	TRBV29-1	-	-	CSVRTTATYEQYF	TGCAGCGTTAGGACGACCGCTACCTACGAGCAGTACTTC
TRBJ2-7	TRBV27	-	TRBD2	CASSPISSGGYSYEQYF	TGTGCCAGCAGTCCGATCTCTAGCGGGGGTTACTCCTACGAGCAGTACTTC
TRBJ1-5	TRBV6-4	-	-	CASSEDNSNQPQHF	TGTGCCAGCAGTGAGGACAATAGCAATCAGCCCCAGCATTTT
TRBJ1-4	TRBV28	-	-	CASSFRETNEKLFF	TGTGCCAGCAGTTTCAGGGAAACTAATGAAAAACTGTTTTTT
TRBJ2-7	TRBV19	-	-	CASSAGQPYEQYF	TGTGCCAGTAGTGCCGGGCAGCCCTACGAGCAGTACTTC
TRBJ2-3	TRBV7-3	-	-	CASSSVGGGDTQYF	TGTGCCAGCAGCTCGGTGGGGGGAGGAGATACGCAGTATTTT
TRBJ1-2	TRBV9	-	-	CASSGRNRAIDGYTF	TGTGCCAGCAGCGGGCGAAACAGGGCGATAGATGGCTACACCTTC
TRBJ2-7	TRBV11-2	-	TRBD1	CASSSPGTAYEQYF	TGTGCCAGCAGCTCCCCCGGGACAGCTTACGAGCAGTACTTC